Below, 20 T cell receptor beta chains from the same sample are listed, as sequenced in a study of CD8+CD57+ T cells in acquired aplastic anemia. The patients chosen for sequencing had shown expansion of CD8+CD57+ cells (detected by flow cytometry). TCR beta VDJ and CDR3 were profiled, and genomic DNA was the template. TCRdb independently ran MiXCR on the reads; one entry per CDR3 protein. The sample consists of more than 250,000 distinct CDR3 sequences, approximately 86% of them appearing once. Specimen: sorted CD4+, CD8+, or CD8+CD57+ T cells (not recorded which) from PBMCs. The receptor set was obtained from a human donor with aplastic anemia.

This clonotype has just one count. The conserved closing phenylalanine or tryptophan is absent in this CDR3, likely reflecting a read error. It is unclear where the CDR3 begins or ends on the DNA, so no DNA is shown, and the CDR3 is as TCRdb lists it. The V call is TRBV2, the J call TRBJ1-6. Germline loops: CDR1 SNHLY, CDR2 FYNNEI. The CDR3 is 16 residues long, counting both termini. This chain's CDR3 is CASSVGEGGYNSPRPC.

This clonotype came up a few times. This chain joins TRBV7-6 and TRBJ2-3, with 10 bases identical to TRBD2. From germline, CDR1 is SGHVS and CDR2 FNYEAQ. The CDR3 has 20 residues. V lost 0 bases, J lost 0 bases, and 12 bases stayed unmatched. This chain's CDR3 is CASSLASGSGRAVSTDTQYF. In DNA, the CDR3 is TGTGCCAGCAGCTTAGCGTCCGGGAGCGGGAGGGCCGTCAGCACAGATACGCAGTATTTT.

The chain couples TRBV5-6 to TRBJ2-5, with D perhaps matching TRBD1 (5 bases). The CDR3 loop spans 14 amino acids. Per germline, CDR1 SGHDT and CDR2 YYEEEE. The V end lost 0 bases, the J end lost 2 bases, and 8 bases lay between the germline ends. The CDR3 sequence is CASSLDRQQETQYF. The CDR3 nucleotides read TGTGCCAGCAGCTTGGATAGACAGCAAGAGACCCAGTACTTC.

The chain is built from TRBV5-1 and TRBJ2-3, with 10 bases lining up with TRBD1. Germline values: CDR1 SGHRS, CDR2 YFSETQ. J gave up 7 bases and V 4 bases, and 6 bases lay outside the gene matches. This CDR3 spans 14 amino acids. CDR3 DNA sequence: TGCGCCAGCAGCGTGGACAGGGGGAATTATACGCAGTATTTT. The encoded protein is CASSVDRGNYTQYF.

This clonotype showed up just once. The rearrangement joins TRBV7-9 to TRBJ2-7; D might be TRBD1 or TRBD2, each matching 5 bases. The germline CDR1 and CDR2 sequences are SEHNR and FQNEAQ (reference sequence). This CDR3 spans 15 amino acids. V was pared by 10 bases and J by 5 bases, with 24 bases between. The CDR3: CATQTSGTTRNEQYF. The CDR3, as DNA: TGTGCCACACAGACCTCCGGGACCACTCGGAACGAGCAGTACTTC.

On this clonotype: A read error is likely, as this CDR3 ends without the conserved phenylalanine or tryptophan. The DNA is left out, because the CDR3 cannot be placed on it with certainty; the CDR3 is given as TCRdb lists it. This chain uses TRBV2 with TRBJ1-1; the D call of TRBD1 is as the table states it, not checked on the DNA. The CDR3 is 15 residues long, counting both termini. Germline values: CDR1 SNHLY, CDR2 FYNNEI. CDR3 amino acids: CASGVGGTGTQYFGP.

This clonotype has only a few counts. The genes are TRBV11-3 and TRBJ1-4; D gene unclear. CDR3 length equals 15 residues. V gave up 3 bases and J gave up 0 bases, with 8 bases separating them. Germline CDR1 reads SGHNT; CDR2 reads YENEEA. As DNA, the CDR3 is TGTGCCAGCAGCTTTACTAGGGCAACTAATGAAAAACTGTTTTTT. Translation gives CASSFTRATNEKLFF.

Regarding this clonotype: Here the CDR3 omits its conserved ending phenylalanine or tryptophan, so a read error is the likely source. The limits of the CDR3 on the DNA are not certain, so only TCRdb's listed CDR3 is given. The chain recombines TRBV7-9 with TRBJ1-5; the table's TRBD1 call for D was not verified on the DNA. Per the germline V gene, CDR1 is SEHNR and CDR2 is FQNEAQ (reference sequence). From its first to its last residue, the CDR3 has 13 amino acids. The CDR3 reads CASSLKGTAREQY.

This clonotype appeared a single time. At one boundary the junction diverges from the germline segment, which might be a read error. The V call is TRBV2, the J call TRBJ1-1, with a weak D call TRBD1 (5 bases). Germline CDR1 SNHLY, CDR2 FYNNEI. The length of the CDR3 is 10 residues. As DNA, the CDR3 is TGTGCCAGCAGGCAGGGTGAAGCTGTCTTT. Its protein is CASRQGEAVF. The full variable domain, completed using reference TRBV2 and TRBJ1-1, is EPEVTQTPSHQVTQMGQEVILRCVPISNHLYFYWYRQILGQKVEFLVSFYNNEISEKSEIFDDQFSVERPDGSNFTLKIRSTKLEDSAMYFCASRQGEAVFGQGTRLTVV.

Concerning this clonotype: A much bigger clone sits one base away, suggesting this may be a read error. V usage is TRBV6-2 or TRBV6-3 and J usage is TRBJ1-1, with no clear D. The V gene lost 5 bases and the J gene lost 4 bases, with 11 bases spanning the gap. The CDR3 runs 13 residues. CDR1 MNHEY and CDR2 SVGEGT come from the germline V gene. CDR3 protein: CASSHPGITEAFF. The CDR3 DNA sequence: TGTGCCAGCAGTCACCCGGGGATCACTGAAGCTTTCTTT.

The chain joins TRBV19 to TRBJ2-3; maybe TRBD2 (5 bases). The CDR3 has 16 amino acids. Trimming removed 9 bases from V and 1 base from J, with 20 bases in between. Germline V lookup: CDR1 LNHDA, CDR2 SQIVND (reference sequence). The CDR3 sequence: CASSVAKGDCTDTQYF. CDR3 bases: TGTGCCAGCAGCGTAGCAAAGGGAGACTGCACAGATACGCAGTATTTT.

This clonotype appeared a few times. A much larger clone is a single base away; this may be a read error. The genes are TRBV5-4 and TRBJ1-2; D is possibly TRBD1 (6 bases). The V end was cut by 2 bases, the J end by 6 bases, with 8 bases between. Germline values: CDR1 SGHNT, CDR2 YYREEE (reference sequence). This CDR3 spans 12 amino acids. CDR3 nucleotide sequence: TGTGCCAGCAGCTTCCAGGGGAATGGCTACACCTTC. Translating it yields CASSFQGNGYTF.

The J gene is TRBJ2-6, the V gene TRBV11-1; no definite D call. The V gene's germline CDR1 is SGHAT and CDR2 FQDESV (reference sequence). This CDR3 is built from 17 residues. Trimming took off 7 bases at V and 0 bases at J, with 16 bases between the two ends. CDR3 nucleotide sequence: TGTGCCAGCACCGTGGGGAAGGTCCCCTCTGGGGCCAACGTCCTGACTTTC. It encodes CASTVGKVPSGANVLTF.

J is TRBJ2-1 and V is TRBV9; 7 bases match TRBD2. From germline, CDR1 is SGDLS and CDR2 YYNGEE. CDR3 size: 14 residues. V dropped 4 bases and J dropped 12; count of bases not matched to a gene: 13. In DNA form, the CDR3 reads TGTGCCAGCAGCTCTACGGGAGGTCCCGATACGCAGTTCTTC. Its translation is CASSSTGGPDTQFF.

CDR3 sequence (DNA): TGTGCCAGCAGCGGGGGGGCCGAGGAGACCCAGTACTTC. Translation gives CASSGGAEETQYF. The chain couples TRBV9 to TRBJ2-5; D might be TRBD1 or TRBD2, each matching 6 bases. Germline-derived CDR1 and CDR2 are SGDLS and YYNGEE. The CDR3 covers 13 residues. Trimming left V 3 bases short and J 5 bases short, with 11 bases between.

This chain connects TRBV2 to TRBJ2-1; either TRBD1 or TRBD2 may fit D (6 bases each). This CDR3 is built from 16 residues. CDR1 and CDR2 from the germline V gene are SNHLY and FYNNEI. Trimming stripped 3 bases from V and 8 bases from J, with 20 bases between. CDR3 sequence reads: CASSEGGVNDQDEQFF. The CDR3 DNA is TGTGCCAGCAGTGAGGGGGGCGTAAACGATCAGGATGAGCAGTTCTTC. The whole variable domain, remainder taken from reference TRBV2 and TRBJ2-1, is EPEVTQTPSHQVTQMGQEVILRCVPISNHLYFYWYRQILGQKVEFLVSFYNNEISEKSEIFDDQFSVERPDGSNFTLKIRSTKLEDSAMYFCASSEGGVNDQDEQFFGPGTRLTVL.

About this clonotype: Its ends do not fully match the called genes, so a read error is possible. The chain combines TRBV7-3 with TRBJ2-3; perhaps D is TRBD1 or TRBD2 (6 bases each). Germline lookup yields CDR1 SGHTA and CDR2 FQGTGA. The CDR3 contains 14 residues. CDR3 residues: CASSSRGTWGETHF. The CDR3 DNA sequence: TGTGCCAGCAGCTCTAGGGGGACTTGGGGAGAGACCCATTTT.

This chain connects TRBV10-2 to TRBJ2-4, with 10 nucleotides matching TRBD2. CDR1 and CDR2 (germline): WSHSY, SAAADI. V lost 7 bases to trimming and J lost 8 bases; unmatched junction nucleotides: 8. This CDR3 comprises 14 residues. CDR3: CASTRAGGTDIQYF. The CDR3 coding sequence is TGCGCCAGCACTCGAGCGGGGGGGACTGACATTCAGTACTTC.

A remark on this clonotype: It is likely a read error, because the conserved phenylalanine at the end of the CDR3 is missing. This chain joins TRBV11-2 and TRBJ2-7, with D uncertain. CDR3 size: 12 residues. CDR1 is SGHAT, CDR2 FQNNGV, per germline. V was cut by 4 bases and J by 6 bases, with 10 bases left in between. CDR3: CASSSNLCEQYL. The CDR3 coding sequence is TGTGCCAGCAGCTCCAACCTCTGCGAGCAGTACCTC.

Comment on this clonotype: The junction shows a germline mismatch at one end, possibly a read error. The chain recombines TRBV24-1 with TRBJ2-1; D might be TRBD1 or TRBD2, each matching 5 bases. Germline-derived CDR1 and CDR2 are KGHDR and SFDVKD. The CDR3 is made up of 13 amino acids. The CDR3: CASCATISGTSFF. CDR3 nucleotides: TGTGCCAGCTGTGCCACAATTTCGGGGACGTCGTTCTTT.